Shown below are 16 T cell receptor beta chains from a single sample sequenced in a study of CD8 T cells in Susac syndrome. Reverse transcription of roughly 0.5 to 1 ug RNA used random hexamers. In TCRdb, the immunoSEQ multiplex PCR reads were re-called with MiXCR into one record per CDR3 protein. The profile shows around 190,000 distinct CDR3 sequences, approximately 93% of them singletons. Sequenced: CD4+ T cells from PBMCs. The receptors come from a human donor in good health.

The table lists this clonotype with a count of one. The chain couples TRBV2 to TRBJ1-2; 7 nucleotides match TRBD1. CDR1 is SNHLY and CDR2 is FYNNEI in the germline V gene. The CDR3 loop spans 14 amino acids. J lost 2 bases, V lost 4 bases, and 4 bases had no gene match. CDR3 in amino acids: CASSGRQGNYGYTF. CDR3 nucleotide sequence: TGTGCCAGCAGTGGAAGACAGGGAAACTATGGCTACACCTTC.

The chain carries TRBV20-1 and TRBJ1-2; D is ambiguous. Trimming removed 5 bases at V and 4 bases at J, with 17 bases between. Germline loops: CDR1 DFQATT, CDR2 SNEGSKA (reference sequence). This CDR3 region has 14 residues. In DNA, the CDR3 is TGCAGTGCTGAAGTGCGGCCGCCTGGCTATGGCTACACCTTC. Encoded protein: CSAEVRPPGYGYTF.

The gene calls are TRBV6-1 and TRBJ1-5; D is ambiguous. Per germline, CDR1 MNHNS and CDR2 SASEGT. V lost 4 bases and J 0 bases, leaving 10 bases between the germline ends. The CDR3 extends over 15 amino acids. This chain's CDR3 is CASSAQDYSNQPQHF. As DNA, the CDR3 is TGTGCCAGCAGTGCGCAGGATTATAGCAATCAGCCCCAGCATTTT.

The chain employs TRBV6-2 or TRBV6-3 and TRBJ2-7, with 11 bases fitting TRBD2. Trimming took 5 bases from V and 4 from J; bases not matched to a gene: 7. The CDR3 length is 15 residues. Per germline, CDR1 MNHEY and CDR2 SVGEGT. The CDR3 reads CASSPGGLAVYEQYV. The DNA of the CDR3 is TGTGCCAGCAGTCCGGGGGGACTAGCGGTTTACGAGCAGTACGTC.

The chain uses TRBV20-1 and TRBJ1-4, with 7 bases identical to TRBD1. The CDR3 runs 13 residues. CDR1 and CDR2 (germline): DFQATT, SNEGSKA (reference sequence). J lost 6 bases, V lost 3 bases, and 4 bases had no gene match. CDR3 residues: CSASLGGDEKLFF. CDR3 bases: TGCAGTGCTAGTTTAGGGGGCGATGAAAAACTGTTTTTT.

As DNA, the CDR3 is TGTGCCACCAGCAGGGAACAGGGGTCCGCCAATCAGCCCCAGCATTTT. Its translation: CATSREQGSANQPQHF. This chain connects TRBV15 to TRBJ1-5, with 7 nucleotides matching TRBD1. J gave up 3 bases and V 3 bases, and 8 bases lay outside the gene matches. CDR1 and CDR2 from the germline V gene are LNHNV and YYDKDF (reference sequence). This CDR3 contains 16 residues. Using reference TRBV15 and TRBJ1-5 for the parts outside the CDR3, the full variable domain is DAMVIQNPRYQVTQFGKPVTLSCSQTLNHNVMYWYQQKSSQAPKLLFHYYDKDFNNEADTPDNFQSRRPNTSFCFLDIRSPGLGDTAMYLCATSREQGSANQPQHFGDGTRLSIL.

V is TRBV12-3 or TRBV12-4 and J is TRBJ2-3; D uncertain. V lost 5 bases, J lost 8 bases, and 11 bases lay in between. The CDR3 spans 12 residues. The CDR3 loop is CASSDVRATQYF. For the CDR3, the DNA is TGTGCCAGCAGTGATGTTCGGGCTACGCAGTATTTT.

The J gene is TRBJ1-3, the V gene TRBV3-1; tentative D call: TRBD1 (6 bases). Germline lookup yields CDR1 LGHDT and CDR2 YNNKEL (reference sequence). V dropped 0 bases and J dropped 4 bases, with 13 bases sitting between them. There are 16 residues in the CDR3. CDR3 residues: CASSQDPQGKGNTIYF. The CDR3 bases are TGTGCCAGCAGCCAAGATCCCCAGGGGAAAGGAAACACCATATATTTT.

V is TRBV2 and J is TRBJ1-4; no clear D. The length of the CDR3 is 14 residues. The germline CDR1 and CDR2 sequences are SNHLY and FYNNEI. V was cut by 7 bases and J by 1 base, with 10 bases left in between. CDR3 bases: TGTGCCAGCACTCCGGTCATAACTAATGAAAAACTGTTTTTT. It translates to CASTPVITNEKLFF.

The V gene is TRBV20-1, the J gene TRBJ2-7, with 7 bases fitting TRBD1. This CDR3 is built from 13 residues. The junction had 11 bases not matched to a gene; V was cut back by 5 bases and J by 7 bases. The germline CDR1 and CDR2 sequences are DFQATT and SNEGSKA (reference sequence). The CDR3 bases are TGCAGTGCTCAAGACCAGGGGGAAGGGGAGCAGTACGTC. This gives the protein CSAQDQGEGEQYV.

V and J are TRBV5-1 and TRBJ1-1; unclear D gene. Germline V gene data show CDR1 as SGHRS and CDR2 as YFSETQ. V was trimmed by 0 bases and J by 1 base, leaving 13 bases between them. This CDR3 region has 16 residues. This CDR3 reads CASSLGQRRWNTEAFF. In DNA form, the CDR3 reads TGCGCCAGCAGCTTGGGGCAGAGGAGGTGGAACACTGAAGCTTTCTTT.

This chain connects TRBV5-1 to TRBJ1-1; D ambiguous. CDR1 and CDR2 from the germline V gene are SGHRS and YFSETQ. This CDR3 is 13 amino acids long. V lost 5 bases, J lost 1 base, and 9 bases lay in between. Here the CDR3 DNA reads TGCGCCAGCAGATGGCTGCAGAACACTGAAGCTTTCTTT. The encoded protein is CASRWLQNTEAFF.

CDR3 DNA: TGTGCCTGGACCGGACAGAGCTATGGCTACACCTTC. Translating gives CAWTGQSYGYTF. This sequence joins TRBV30 and TRBJ1-2; maybe TRBD1 (6 bases). The CDR3 loop spans 12 amino acids. Looked up from germline, CDR1 is GTSNPN and CDR2 is SVGIG (reference sequence). V dropped 4 bases and J dropped 4 bases, with 10 bases sitting between them.

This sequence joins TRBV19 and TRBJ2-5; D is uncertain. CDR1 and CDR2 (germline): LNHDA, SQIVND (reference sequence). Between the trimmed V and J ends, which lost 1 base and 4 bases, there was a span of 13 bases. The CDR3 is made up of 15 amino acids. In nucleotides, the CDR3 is TGTGCCAGTAGTATAGGAGGCCTATGGGGAGAGACCCAGTACTTC. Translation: CASSIGGLWGETQYF.

The CDR3 region has the DNA TGTGCCAGCAGCTCCAAGGGATACACTGAAGCTTTCTTT. This translates into CASSSKGYTEAFF. This chain links TRBV7-9 with TRBJ1-1; D unclear. The CDR3 totals 13 residues. V was shortened by 4 bases and J by 3 bases, with 9 bases between the two germline ends. Germline V CDR1 and CDR2: SEHNR, FQNEAQ (reference sequence). Full variable domain (outside the CDR3, taken from reference TRBV7-9 and TRBJ1-1): DTGVSQNPRHKITKRGQNVTFRCDPISEHNRLYWYRQTLGQGPEFLTYFQNEAQLEKSRLLSDRFSAERPKGSFSTLEIQRTEQGDSAMYLCASSSKGYTEAFFGQGTRLTVV.

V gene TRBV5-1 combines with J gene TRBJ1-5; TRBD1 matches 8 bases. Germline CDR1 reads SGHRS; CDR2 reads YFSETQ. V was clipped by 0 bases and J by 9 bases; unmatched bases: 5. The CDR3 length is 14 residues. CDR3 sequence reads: CASSLGGTGGPQHF. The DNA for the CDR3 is TGCGCCAGCAGCTTGGGGGGTACAGGGGGGCCCCAGCATTTT. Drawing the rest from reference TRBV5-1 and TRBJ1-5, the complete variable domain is KAGVTQTPRYLIKTRGQQVTLSCSPISGHRSVSWYQQTPGQGLQFLFEYFSETQRNKGNFPGRFSGRQFSNSRSEMNVSTLELGDSALYLCASSLGGTGGPQHFGDGTRLSIL.